A single sample gave rise to the 9 T cell receptor beta chains below, sequenced in a study of T-cell memory formation after mild COVID-19 (dated by TCRdb to about 2021). Receptor libraries were prepared by 5' RACE. Instrument used: Illumina NovaSeq 6000. TCRdb trimmed the raw reads at Q25, called clones with MiXCR and kept productive beta chains. Rows are combined by CDR3 protein, so each entry shows the most common genes and DNA. A total of fewer than 350,000 distinct CDR3 sequences appear in this sample, 15% to 20% of them only once. The top ten clones comprise 20% to 25% of the sample. Sequencing was performed on PBMCs or a T cell subset sorted from them (not recorded which). Receptors originate from a young man who had mild COVID-19 (a few samples of this study predate the infection). The sample titles of this study are shuffled in the database, so cell type and time point are left out; the donor was told from shared clones.

V gene TRBV5-1 combines with J gene TRBJ2-3, with TRBD2 matching 13 bases. Trimming took 2 bases from V and 4 from J; bases not matched to a gene: 4. This CDR3 is 16 amino acids long. Germline V lookup: CDR1 SGHRS, CDR2 YFSETQ. This CDR3 is CASSFRGLAGPDTQYF. CDR3 sequence (DNA): TGCGCCAGCAGCTTTAGGGGACTAGCGGGGCCAGATACGCAGTATTTT.

This clonotype has only a few counts. The chain links TRBV7-7 to TRBJ2-5; tentative D call: TRBD2 (6 bases). The germline V and J ends were trimmed by 2 bases and 2 bases, with 12 bases remaining between them. The CDR3 has 15 residues. CDR1 is SSHAT and CDR2 is FNYEAQ in the germline V gene (reference sequence). The CDR3 DNA reads as TGTGCCAGCAGCTTACAGTGGGGGAGGCAAGAGACCCAGTACTTC. Translating gives CASSLQWGRQETQYF. Full variable domain (outside the CDR3, taken from reference TRBV7-7 and TRBJ2-5): GAGVSQSPRYKVTKRGQDVTLRCDPISSHATLYWYQQALGQGPEFLTYFNYEAQPDKSGLPSDRFSAERPEGSISTLTIQRTEQRDSAMYRCASSLQWGRQETQYFGPGTRLLVL.

The sample holds a few counts of this clonotype. This rearrangement joins TRBV29-1 to TRBJ2-3; D perhaps matches TRBD1 (6 bases). The CDR3 sequence is 10 residues long. Trimming took 7 bases from V and 9 from J, leaving 11 bases between them. Germline V gene data show CDR1 as SQVTM and CDR2 as ANQGSEA. The CDR3 reads CSGLQGTQYF. The CDR3 region has the DNA TGCAGCGGATTACAGGGAACGCAGTATTTT.

This clonotype turned up a few times. The gene calls are TRBV7-2 and TRBJ2-5; a possible D gene is TRBD1 (6 bases). This CDR3 contains 15 residues. The V end lost 3 bases, the J end lost 2 bases, and 13 bases lay between the germline ends. Germline CDR1 reads SGHTA; CDR2 reads FQGNSA. The CDR3 loop reads CASSFAPGQQETQYF. CDR3 in DNA: TGTGCCAGCAGCTTTGCCCCGGGACAACAAGAGACCCAGTACTTC.

This clonotype came up many times. This chain uses TRBV5-5 with TRBJ1-4; D is perhaps TRBD1 (5 bases). The V and J ends lost 1 base and 6 bases respectively, with 13 bases between them. The CDR3 sequence is 15 residues long. Germline V gene sequence: CDR1 SGHKS, CDR2 YYEKEE (reference sequence). This CDR3 is CASSLTAGIYEKLFF. As DNA, the CDR3 is TGTGCCAGCAGCTTGACGGCAGGGATCTATGAAAAACTGTTTTTT.

This clonotype was seen more than once but under ten times. The chain employs TRBV19 and TRBJ1-2; D gene unclear. V gave up 0 bases and J gave up 5 bases, with 7 bases separating them. The germline V gene has CDR1 LNHDA and CDR2 SQIVND (reference sequence). The CDR3 totals 13 residues. For the CDR3, the DNA is TGTGCCAGTAGTATAGACGGACGGTATGGCTACACCTTC. Amino acid sequence: CASSIDGRYGYTF.

The rearrangement uses TRBV6-2 or TRBV6-3 and TRBJ2-1, with TRBD2 matching 9 bases. In germline, CDR1 is MNHEY, CDR2 SVGEGT. V trimming: 7 bases; J trimming: 4 bases; junction bases outside the gene matches: 14. CDR3 length: 17 amino acids. DNA for the CDR3: TGTGCCAGCACTCCCCGGTTCGGTAGCGGGGGATACAATGAGCAGTTCTTC. It translates to CASTPRFGSGGYNEQFF.

About this clonotype: A much larger clone differs from this one at a single base, so this may be a read error. The genes are TRBV4-3 and TRBJ2-5; possibly TRBD2 for D (5 bases). This CDR3 is built from 13 residues. The germline V and J ends were trimmed by 4 bases and 0 bases, with 6 bases remaining between them. Germline V gene sequence: CDR1 LGHNA, CDR2 YSLEER. CDR3 residues: CASSREYQETQYF. The CDR3, as DNA: TGCGCCAGCAGCCGGGAGTACCAAGAGACCCAGTACTTC.

This clonotype was seen more than once but under ten times. The CDR3 DNA reads as TGCGCCAGCAGCTACGGACAGGGCGGGAACGAGCAGTACTTC. Amino acid sequence: CASSYGQGGNEQYF. The chain uses TRBV5-1 and TRBJ2-7; 8 bases map to TRBD1. The CDR3 spans 14 residues. V shed 3 bases, J shed 5 bases, and the junction held 7 bases outside the gene matches. Germline CDR1 and CDR2: SGHRS and YFSETQ.